This TCR beta chain was sequenced for a study of blood T cell repertoires in COVID-19. Background on the study: Acute and convalescent COVID-19 samples came from the United States, Italy and Spain.

Clones were read by immunoSEQ multiplex PCR, and TCRdb kept only the in-frame ones, dropping some. The table records 150,000 to 200,000 clones, 80% of them present only once. V trimming: 3 bases; J trimming: 8 bases; junction bases outside the gene matches: 1. Germline V lookup: CDR1 LGHDT, CDR2 YNNKEL (reference sequence). The CDR3 is 13 amino acids. The chain carries TRBV3-1 (or the pseudogene TRBV3-2) and TRBJ2-1, with 10 positions matching TRBD1. The TCR comes from a man aged 55 to 69 with acute or convalescent COVID-19. Sequencing was performed on peripheral blood. CDR3 loop: CASSQTGGYEQFF. Here the CDR3 DNA reads TGTGCCAGCAGCCAGACAGGGGGCTATGAGCAGTTCTTC.